The T cell receptor beta chain under discussion was sequenced for a study of cytomegalovirus exposure and HLA in healthy donors. Regarding the study as a whole: Later on, a genetic analysis was performed. It linked a missense variant in DCLRE1C with V- and J-gene trimming of TCR beta.

With regard to this clone: Its antigen is not known.

The CDR3 covers 12 residues. The junction had 7 bases not matched to a gene; V was cut back by 10 bases and J by 4 bases. Germline-derived CDR1 and CDR2 are ENHRY and SYGVKD. This PCR relied on a set of 60 Vbeta primers and 13 Jbeta primers. The method was immunoSEQ multiplex PCR; TCRdb's version includes in-frame clones alone and lacks a portion of them. The table lists tens of thousands of clones, about 75% of them singletons. The sequenced sample consisted of PBMCs. V is TRBV10-3 and J is TRBJ2-7; TRBD1 matches at 7 bases. The sequence was obtained from a man aged 40-49 years in good health and CMV-seronegative. The CDR3 protein is CATRQGSYEQYF. The CDR3 nucleotides read TGTGCCACCAGACAGGGATCATACGAGCAGTACTTC.